This T cell receptor beta chain was sequenced in a study of response to subunit inactivated influenza vaccine. Study-level findings and limits: A suggestion made by the authors is that each seasonal influenza vaccination recruits few new T cells.

This clonotype was observed a handful of times. Its antigen is not identified. This CDR3 comprises 16 residues. With V trimmed by 3 bases and J by 4 bases, 12 bases remained unmatched. The germline CDR1 and CDR2 sequences are MDHEN and SYDVKM. TCRdb processed the RT-PCR reads anew with MiXCR; each CDR3 protein has one entry. The sample lists around 480,000 distinct CDR3 sequences, roughly 9.7% occurring once. The sample was PBMCs from blood, taken more than 35 days after vaccination. The chain carries TRBV28 and TRBJ2-7; 7 nucleotides agree with TRBD2. This TCR derives from a man aged 50 or older who received an inactivated influenza vaccine. The CDR3 DNA is TGTGCCAGCAGTTTGGTCGCCGGGGGGACTGGGTACGAGCAGTACTTC. Its translation is CASSLVAGGTGYEQYF.